The TCR beta chain described here comes from a study of T cell clonality in common variable immunodeficiency. Whole-study findings and limits: Reportedly, TCR beta sequences from common variable immunodeficiency showed fewer deletions and N-nucleotide insertions. Shared TCRbeta clones were fewer between CVID subjects than controls.

Data came from immunoSEQ multiplex PCR; TCRdb stores just in-frame clones and leaves some out. Altogether 25,000 to 30,000 clones were found in the sample, and no singletons occur. V shed 6 bases and J shed 5 bases, with 9 bases lying between them. The germline gives CDR1 SNHLY, CDR2 FYNNEI. This CDR3 contains 12 residues. A word on this clone: Its cognate antigen is unknown. The read stops 3 residues short of the end of the CDR3; the missing end is completed from the germline J gene.

This clonotype was sampled from a human donor with common variable immunodeficiency. The chain uses TRBV2 and TRBJ2-3; no clear D. The sequenced sample was peripheral blood mononuclear cells. CDR3 region: CASSPYEDTQYF. CDR3 DNA (partial): TGTGCCAGCAGCCCCTATGAAGATACG.